This TCR beta chain was identified in a study of T cells in Graves' hyperthyroidism and ophthalmopathy (dated by TCRdb to between 2018 and 2021). At the level of the whole study: Peripheral blood was sampled at the time of initial diagnosis, prior to any treatment. To identify distinguishing TCR V-J signatures, a discovery cohort of 90 to 100 patients was used, comprising 40 to 45 with Graves' ophthalmopathy and approximately 57 with stable Graves' hyperthyroidism. Prospective prediction of ophthalmopathy was tested in an independent validation cohort of fewer than 20 hyperthyroidism patients and around 16 patients who later progressed to ophthalmopathy. The 100 discovery patients were divided at random into training and test sets in a 7:3 ratio. The study also compared thyroid tissue and blood T-cell repertoires from several Graves' hyperthyroidism patients. Once sampling was done, hyperthyroidism patients were given methimazole at a starting dose of 30 mg daily, whereas ophthalmopathy patients were given high-dose intravenous methylprednisolone. TCR Vbeta CDR3 sequencing of 135 peripheral blood samples (43 ophthalmopathy, 75 to 80 hyperthyroidism and some 17 progressor patients) is reported in the paper. The research as a whole found: A 13 V-J signature model separated ophthalmopathy from stable hyperthyroidism, with approximately 86% sensitivity and roughly 81% specificity in cross-validation and 80%/75% in testing. Sample size was not statistically predetermined, and blinding of investigators to group allocation was not performed. Most expanded thyroid clonotypes (frequency above 0.001) were also found in blood, which suggests that blood repertoires may mirror thyroid immune responses. In validation, the model predicted progression to ophthalmopathy a median of approximately 6.6 months before onset, with approximately 70% sensitivity and roughly 73% specificity.

This clonotype was recorded many times. No cognate antigen has been identified for it. The record has no base qualities; no much larger clone is one base away. Ophthalmopathy patients had moderately to severely active disease, with a Clinical Activity Score of 3 or more, a NOSPECS grade of 4 or more, and a disease duration of less than 3 months. Patients with uncontrolled infections, other autoimmune diseases, pregnancy or lactation were excluded. Diagnoses were based on clinical symptoms, serum thyroxine and TRAb, thyroid ultrasound and orbital computed tomography. PBMCs were isolated from around 10 ml of fresh peripheral blood by Ficoll-Paque density gradient centrifugation. Total RNA was extracted with Trizol reagent, and quality was checked on an Agilent 2100 Bioanalyzer. The TCR beta CDR3 regions were amplified from the RNA transcripts. The first round of RT-PCR for the TCR CDR3 was performed with the HTBI primer set and the Qiagen OneStep RT-PCR kit. Libraries were constructed in a second round of multiplex PCR, after which size selection and purification were carried out. Paired-end sequencing of the libraries was performed with 100 bp reads on an Illumina HiSeq2000. For the original study's pipeline: Raw data were processed with SOAPnuke, discarding reads with adapters, uncalled bases, mean Phred below 15, or no exact constant-primer or identifier match. COPE v1.2.5 was used to merge the high-quality paired reads, and each unique nucleotide sequence was defined as a clonotype. Clonotypes were aligned to IMGT TRBV, TRBD and TRBJ reference segments using MiTCR v1.1. Analysis was restricted to V-J combinations with a frequency above 0.0001, which covered 99% to 99.2% of repertoires. A TCS score was defined as the ratio between F50 (clonal expansion) and ExV (chaos), using BLOSUM62-based TCRdist between CDR3 peptides within each V-J. Welch's t-statistics and random forest reduced around 510 V-J features to 13, which were used in a naive Bayes classifier (R e1071). In-frame beta chains were kept once TCRdb had trimmed the public reads at Q25 with fastp and called clones with MiXCR. Every entry covers one CDR3 protein and lists the most common genes and DNA from its rows. V and J calls and clone size were set by TCRdb, not the authors. For this sample there are 400,000 to 500,000 distinct CDR3 sequences; approximately 15% appear just once. The top ten clones comprise over 10% of the sample.

The receptor was isolated from a man aged 18 to 30 with Graves' ophthalmopathy. Sequenced: blood.

The CDR3 region reads CASSEGTPNEKLFF. The base sequence is TGTGCCAGCAGTGAAGGGACACCTAATGAAAAACTGTTTTTT. The chain links TRBV2 with TRBJ1-4; 5 matching bases give a weak D call of TRBD1. The cysteine opens and the phenylalanine closes a CDR3 of 14 amino acids. The DNA shown is the 42-base CDR3, in frame from base 1. CDR1 and CDR2 are read off the germline V gene as SNHLY and FYNNEI. A distance of 6 bases separates the germline ends of V and J, which lose 1 base and 3 bases respectively.